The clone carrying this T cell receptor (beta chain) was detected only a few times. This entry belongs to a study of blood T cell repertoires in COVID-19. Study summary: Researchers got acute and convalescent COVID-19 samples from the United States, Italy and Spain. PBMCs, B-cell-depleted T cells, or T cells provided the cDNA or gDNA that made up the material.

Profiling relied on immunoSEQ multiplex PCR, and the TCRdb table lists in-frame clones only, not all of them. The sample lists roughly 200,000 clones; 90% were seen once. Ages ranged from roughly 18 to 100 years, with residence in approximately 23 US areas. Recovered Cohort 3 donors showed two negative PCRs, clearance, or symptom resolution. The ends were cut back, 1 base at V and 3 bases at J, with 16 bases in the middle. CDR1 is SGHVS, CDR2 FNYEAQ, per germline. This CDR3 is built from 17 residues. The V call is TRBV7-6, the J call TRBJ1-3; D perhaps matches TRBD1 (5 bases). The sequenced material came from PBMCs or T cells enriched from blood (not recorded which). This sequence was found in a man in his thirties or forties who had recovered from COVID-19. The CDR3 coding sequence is TGTGCCAGCAGCTTAGGGAGGGCTAGGGGCCTTGGAAACACCATATATTTT. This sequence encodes CASSLGRARGLGNTIYF.